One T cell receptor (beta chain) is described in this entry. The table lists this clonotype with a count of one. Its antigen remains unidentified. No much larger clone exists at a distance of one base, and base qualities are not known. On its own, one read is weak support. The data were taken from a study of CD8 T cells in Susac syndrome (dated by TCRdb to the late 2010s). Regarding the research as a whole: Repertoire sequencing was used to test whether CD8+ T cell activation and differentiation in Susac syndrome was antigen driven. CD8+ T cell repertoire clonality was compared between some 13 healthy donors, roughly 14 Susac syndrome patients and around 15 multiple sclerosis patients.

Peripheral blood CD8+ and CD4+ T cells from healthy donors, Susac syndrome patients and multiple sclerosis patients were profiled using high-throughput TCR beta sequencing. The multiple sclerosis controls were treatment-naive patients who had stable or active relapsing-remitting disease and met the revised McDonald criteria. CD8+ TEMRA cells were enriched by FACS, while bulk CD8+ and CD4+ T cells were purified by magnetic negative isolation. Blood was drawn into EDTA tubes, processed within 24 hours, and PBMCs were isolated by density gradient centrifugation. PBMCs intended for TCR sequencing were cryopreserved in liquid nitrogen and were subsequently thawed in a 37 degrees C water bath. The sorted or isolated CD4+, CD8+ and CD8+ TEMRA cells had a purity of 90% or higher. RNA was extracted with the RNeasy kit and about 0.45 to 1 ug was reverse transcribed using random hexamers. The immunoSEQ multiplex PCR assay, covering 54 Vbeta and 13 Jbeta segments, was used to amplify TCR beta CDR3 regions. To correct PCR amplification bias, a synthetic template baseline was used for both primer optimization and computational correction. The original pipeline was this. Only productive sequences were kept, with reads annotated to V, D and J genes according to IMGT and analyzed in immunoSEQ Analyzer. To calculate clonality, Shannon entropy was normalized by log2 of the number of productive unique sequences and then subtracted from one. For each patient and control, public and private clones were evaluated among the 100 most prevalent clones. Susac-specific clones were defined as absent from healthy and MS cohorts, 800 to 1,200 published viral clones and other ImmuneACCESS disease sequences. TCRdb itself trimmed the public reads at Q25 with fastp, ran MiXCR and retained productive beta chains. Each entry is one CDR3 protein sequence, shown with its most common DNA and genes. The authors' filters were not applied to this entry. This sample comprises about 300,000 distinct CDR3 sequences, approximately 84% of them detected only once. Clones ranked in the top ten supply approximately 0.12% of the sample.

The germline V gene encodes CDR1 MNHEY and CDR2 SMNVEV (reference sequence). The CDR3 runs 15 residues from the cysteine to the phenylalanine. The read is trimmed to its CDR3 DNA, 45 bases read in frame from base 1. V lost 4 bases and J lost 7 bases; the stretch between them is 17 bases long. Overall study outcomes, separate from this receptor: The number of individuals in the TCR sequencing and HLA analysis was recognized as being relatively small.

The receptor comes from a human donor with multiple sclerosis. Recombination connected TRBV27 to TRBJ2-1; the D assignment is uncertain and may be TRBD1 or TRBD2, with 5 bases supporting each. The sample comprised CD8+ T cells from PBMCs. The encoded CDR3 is CASSWGYLRENEQFF. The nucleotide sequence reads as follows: TGTGCCAGCAGTTGGGGGTACCTGAGGGAAAATGAGCAGTTCTTC.